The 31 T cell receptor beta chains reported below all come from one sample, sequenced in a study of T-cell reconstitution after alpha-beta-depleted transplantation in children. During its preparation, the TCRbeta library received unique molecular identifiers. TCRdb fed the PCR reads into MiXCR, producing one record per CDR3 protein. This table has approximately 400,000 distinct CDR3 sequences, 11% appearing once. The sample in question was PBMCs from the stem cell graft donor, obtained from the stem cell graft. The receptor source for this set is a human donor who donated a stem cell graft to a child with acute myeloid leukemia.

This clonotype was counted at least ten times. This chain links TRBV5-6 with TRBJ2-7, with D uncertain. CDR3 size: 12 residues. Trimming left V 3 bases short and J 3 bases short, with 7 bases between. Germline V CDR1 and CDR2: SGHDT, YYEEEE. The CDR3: CASSSNDYEQYF. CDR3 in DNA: TGTGCCAGCAGCTCGAATGACTACGAGCAGTACTTC.

As DNA, the CDR3 is TGTGCCAGCAGCCTCTCGCCAGGGGTCGGGGAGACCCAGTACTTC. Amino acid sequence: CASSLSPGVGETQYF. The genes are TRBV3-1 and TRBJ2-5; possibly TRBD1 for D (6 bases). The CDR3 consists of 15 residues. V was trimmed by 4 bases and J by 5 bases, leaving 17 bases between them. Germline V lookup: CDR1 LGHDT, CDR2 YNNKEL (reference sequence).

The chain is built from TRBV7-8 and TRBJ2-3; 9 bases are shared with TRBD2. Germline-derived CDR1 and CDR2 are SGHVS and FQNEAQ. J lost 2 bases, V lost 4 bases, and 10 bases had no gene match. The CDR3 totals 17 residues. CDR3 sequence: CASSSRLAEPPTDTQYF. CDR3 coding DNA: TGTGCCAGCAGCTCGAGACTAGCGGAGCCCCCCACAGATACGCAGTATTTT.

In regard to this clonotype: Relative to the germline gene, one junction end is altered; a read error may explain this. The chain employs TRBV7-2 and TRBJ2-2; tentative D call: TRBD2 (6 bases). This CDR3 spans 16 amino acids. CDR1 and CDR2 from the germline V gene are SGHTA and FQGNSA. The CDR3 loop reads CASSLANSANTGELFF. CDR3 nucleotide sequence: TGTGCCAGCAGCCTAGCGAACAGTGCGAACACCGGGGAGCTGTTTTTT.

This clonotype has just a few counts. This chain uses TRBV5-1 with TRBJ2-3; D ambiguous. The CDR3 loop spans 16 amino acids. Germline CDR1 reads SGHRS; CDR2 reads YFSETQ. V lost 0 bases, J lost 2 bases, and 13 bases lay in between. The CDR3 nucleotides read TGCGCCAGCAGCTTGGAGGGCTACCCAAACACAGATACGCAGTATTTT. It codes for CASSLEGYPNTDTQYF.

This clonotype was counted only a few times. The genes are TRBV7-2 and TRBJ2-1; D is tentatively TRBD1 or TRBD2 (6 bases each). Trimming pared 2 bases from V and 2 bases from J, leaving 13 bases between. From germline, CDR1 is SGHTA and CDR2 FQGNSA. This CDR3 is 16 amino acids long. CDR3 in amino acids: CASSLRSGAPYNEQFF. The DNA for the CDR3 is TGTGCCAGCAGCTTACGCTCGGGGGCACCCTACAATGAGCAGTTCTTC.

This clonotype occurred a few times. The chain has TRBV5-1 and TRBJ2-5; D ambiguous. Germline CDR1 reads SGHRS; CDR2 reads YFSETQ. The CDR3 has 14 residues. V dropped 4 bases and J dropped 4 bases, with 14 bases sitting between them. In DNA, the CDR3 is TGCGCCAGCAGCAAGCCCGCGACCCGAGAGACCCAGTACTTC. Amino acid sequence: CASSKPATRETQYF.

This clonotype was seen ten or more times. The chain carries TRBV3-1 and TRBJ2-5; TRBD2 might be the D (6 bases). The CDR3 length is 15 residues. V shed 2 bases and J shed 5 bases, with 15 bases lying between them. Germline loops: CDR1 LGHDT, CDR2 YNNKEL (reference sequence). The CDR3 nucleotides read TGTGCCAGCAGCCAAAGATCTGTCGGAGGGGAGACCCAGTACTTC. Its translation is CASSQRSVGGETQYF.

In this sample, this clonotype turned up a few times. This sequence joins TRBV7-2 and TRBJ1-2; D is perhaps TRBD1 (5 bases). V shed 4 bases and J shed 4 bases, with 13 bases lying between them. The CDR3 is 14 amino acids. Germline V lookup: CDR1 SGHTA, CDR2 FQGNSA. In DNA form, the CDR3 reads TGTGCCAGCAGCTGGGGCTCGCGGGGCTATGGCTACACCTTC. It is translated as CASSWGSRGYGYTF.

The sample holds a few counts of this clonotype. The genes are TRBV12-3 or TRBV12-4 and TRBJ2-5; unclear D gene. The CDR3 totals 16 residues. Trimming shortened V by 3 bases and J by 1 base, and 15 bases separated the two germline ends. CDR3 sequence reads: CASSFSGFVTQETQYF. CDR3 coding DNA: TGTGCCAGCAGTTTTTCTGGTTTCGTCACCCAAGAGACCCAGTACTTC.

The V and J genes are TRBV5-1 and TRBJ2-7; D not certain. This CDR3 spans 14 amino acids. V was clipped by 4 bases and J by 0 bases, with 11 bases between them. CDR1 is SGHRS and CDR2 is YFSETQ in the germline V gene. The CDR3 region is CASSLDRRSYEQYF. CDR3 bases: TGCGCCAGCAGCCTAGACCGCCGCTCCTACGAGCAGTACTTC. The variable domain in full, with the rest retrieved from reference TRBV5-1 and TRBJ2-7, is KAGVTQTPRYLIKTRGQQVTLSCSPISGHRSVSWYQQTPGQGLQFLFEYFSETQRNKGNFPGRFSGRQFSNSRSEMNVSTLELGDSALYLCASSLDRRSYEQYFGPGTRLTVT.

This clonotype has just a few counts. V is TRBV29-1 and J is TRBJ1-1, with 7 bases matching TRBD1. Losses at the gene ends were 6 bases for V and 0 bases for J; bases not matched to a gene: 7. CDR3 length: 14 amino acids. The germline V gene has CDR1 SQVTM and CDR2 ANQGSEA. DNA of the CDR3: TGCAGCGTGGGATACAGGGGTCTGAACACTGAAGCTTTCTTT. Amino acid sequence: CSVGYRGLNTEAFF.

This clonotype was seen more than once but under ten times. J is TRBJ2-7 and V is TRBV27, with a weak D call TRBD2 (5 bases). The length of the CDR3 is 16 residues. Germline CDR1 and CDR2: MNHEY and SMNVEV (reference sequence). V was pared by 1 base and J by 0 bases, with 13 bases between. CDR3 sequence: CASSLFAEDLSYEQYF. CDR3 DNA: TGTGCCAGCAGTTTATTCGCGGAGGACCTCTCCTACGAGCAGTACTTC.

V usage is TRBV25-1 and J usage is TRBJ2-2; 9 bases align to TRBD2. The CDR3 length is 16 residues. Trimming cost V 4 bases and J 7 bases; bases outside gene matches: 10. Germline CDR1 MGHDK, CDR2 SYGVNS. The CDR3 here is CASSAYLREGSGELFF. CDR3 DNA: TGTGCCAGCAGTGCCTACTTGCGGGAGGGGAGCGGGGAGCTGTTTTTT.

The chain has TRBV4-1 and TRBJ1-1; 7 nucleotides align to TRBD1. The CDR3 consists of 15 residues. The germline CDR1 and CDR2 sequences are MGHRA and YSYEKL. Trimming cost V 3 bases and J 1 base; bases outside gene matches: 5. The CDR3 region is CASSHPGTANTEAFF. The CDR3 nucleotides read TGCGCCAGCAGCCATCCCGGGACAGCGAACACTGAAGCTTTCTTT.

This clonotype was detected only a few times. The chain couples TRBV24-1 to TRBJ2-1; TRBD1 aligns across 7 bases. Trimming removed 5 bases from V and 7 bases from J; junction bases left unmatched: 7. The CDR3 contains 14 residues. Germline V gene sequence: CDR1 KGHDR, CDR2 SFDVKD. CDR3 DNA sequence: TGTGCCACCAGTGCCCCGGGACAGCCTAATGAGCAGTTCTTC. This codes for CATSAPGQPNEQFF.

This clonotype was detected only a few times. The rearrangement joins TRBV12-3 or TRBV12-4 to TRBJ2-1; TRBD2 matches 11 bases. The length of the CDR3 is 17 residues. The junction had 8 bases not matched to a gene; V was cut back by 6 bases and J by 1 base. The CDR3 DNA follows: TGTGCCAGCAGAACTACTAGCGGGAGCAGGTCCTACAATGAGCAGTTCTTC. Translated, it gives CASRTTSGSRSYNEQFF.

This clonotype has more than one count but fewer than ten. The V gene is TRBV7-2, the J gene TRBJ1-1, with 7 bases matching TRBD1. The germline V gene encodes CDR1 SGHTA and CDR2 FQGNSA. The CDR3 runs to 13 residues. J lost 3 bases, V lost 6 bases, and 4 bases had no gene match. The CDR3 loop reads CASSRDSDTEAFF. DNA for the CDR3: TGTGCCAGCAGTCGGGACAGCGACACTGAAGCTTTCTTT.

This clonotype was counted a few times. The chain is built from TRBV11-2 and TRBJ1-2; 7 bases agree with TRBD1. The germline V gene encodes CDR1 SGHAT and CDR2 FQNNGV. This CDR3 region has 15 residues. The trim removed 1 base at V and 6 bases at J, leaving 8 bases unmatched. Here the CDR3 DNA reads TGTGCCAGCAGCTTAGGGAGGGGGCTATTAGATGGCTACACCTTC. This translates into CASSLGRGLLDGYTF.

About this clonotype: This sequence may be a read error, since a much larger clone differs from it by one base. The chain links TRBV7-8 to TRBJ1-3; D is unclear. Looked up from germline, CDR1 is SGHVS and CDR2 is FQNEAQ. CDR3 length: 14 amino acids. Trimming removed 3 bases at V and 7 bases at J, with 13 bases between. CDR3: CASSLGFSHNTIYF. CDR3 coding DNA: TGTGCCAGCAGCTTGGGGTTTTCGCATAACACCATATATTTT.

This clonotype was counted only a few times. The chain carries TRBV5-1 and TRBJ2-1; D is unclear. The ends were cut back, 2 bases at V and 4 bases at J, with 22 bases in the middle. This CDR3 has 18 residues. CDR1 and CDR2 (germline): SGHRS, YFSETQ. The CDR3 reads CASSFLEPGPSYYNEQFF. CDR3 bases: TGCGCCAGCAGCTTTTTAGAGCCTGGCCCCTCCTATTACAATGAGCAGTTCTTC.

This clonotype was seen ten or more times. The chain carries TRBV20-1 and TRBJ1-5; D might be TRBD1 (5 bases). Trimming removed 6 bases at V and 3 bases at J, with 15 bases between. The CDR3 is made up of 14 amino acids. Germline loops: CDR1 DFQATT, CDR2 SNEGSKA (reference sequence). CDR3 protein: CSARPGDFNQPQHF. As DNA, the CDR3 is TGCAGTGCCCGACCCGGGGACTTCAATCAGCCCCAGCATTTT.

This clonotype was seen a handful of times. The CDR3 DNA follows: TGCAGTGCCCCGGGAGACAGGGGGAATGAGCAGTTCTTC. This gives the protein CSAPGDRGNEQFF. The rearrangement joins TRBV20-1 to TRBJ2-1, with 9 bases fitting TRBD1. The CDR3 covers 13 residues. V was clipped by 6 bases and J by 7 bases; unmatched bases: 7. Germline CDR1 reads DFQATT; CDR2 reads SNEGSKA (reference sequence).

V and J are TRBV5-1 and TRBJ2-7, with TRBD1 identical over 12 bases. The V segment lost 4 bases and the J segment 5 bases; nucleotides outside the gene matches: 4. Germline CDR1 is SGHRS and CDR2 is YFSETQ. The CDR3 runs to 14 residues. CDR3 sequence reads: CASSQGQGADEQYF. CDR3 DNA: TGCGCCAGCAGCCAGGGACAGGGGGCGGACGAGCAGTACTTC. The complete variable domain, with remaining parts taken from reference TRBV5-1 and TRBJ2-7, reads KAGVTQTPRYLIKTRGQQVTLSCSPISGHRSVSWYQQTPGQGLQFLFEYFSETQRNKGNFPGRFSGRQFSNSRSEMNVSTLELGDSALYLCASSQGQGADEQYFGPGTRLTVT.

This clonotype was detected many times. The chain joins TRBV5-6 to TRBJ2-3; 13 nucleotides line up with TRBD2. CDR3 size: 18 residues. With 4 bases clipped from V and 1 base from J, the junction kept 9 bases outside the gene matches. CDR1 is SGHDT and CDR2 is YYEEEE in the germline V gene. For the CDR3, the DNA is TGTGCCAGCAGCCGGGGACTAGCGGGGACCCGGGGCACAGATACGCAGTATTTT. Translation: CASSRGLAGTRGTDTQYF. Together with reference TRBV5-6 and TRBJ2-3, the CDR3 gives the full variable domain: DAGVTQSPTHLIKTRGQQVTLRCSPKSGHDTVSWYQQALGQGPQFIFQYYEEEERQRGNFPDRFSGHQFPNYSSELNVNALLLGDSALYLCASSRGLAGTRGTDTQYFGPGTRLTVL.

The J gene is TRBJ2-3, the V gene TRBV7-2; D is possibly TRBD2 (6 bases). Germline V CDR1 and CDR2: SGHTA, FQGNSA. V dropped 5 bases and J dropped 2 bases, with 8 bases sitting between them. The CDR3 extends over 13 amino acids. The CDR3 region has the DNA TGTGCCAGCAGCCAGGACTACACAGATACGCAGTATTTT. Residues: CASSQDYTDTQYF.

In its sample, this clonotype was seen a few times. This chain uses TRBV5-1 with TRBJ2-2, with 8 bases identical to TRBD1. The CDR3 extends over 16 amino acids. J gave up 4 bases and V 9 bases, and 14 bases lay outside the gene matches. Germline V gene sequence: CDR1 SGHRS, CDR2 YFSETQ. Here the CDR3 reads CATRKDRDFVTGELFF. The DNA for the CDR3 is TGCGCCACGCGGAAGGACAGGGATTTTGTCACCGGGGAGCTGTTTTTT.

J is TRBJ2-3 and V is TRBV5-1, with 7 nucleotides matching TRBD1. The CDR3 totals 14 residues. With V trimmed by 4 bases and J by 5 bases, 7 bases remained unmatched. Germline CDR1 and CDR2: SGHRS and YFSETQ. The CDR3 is CASSQRTGVDTQYF. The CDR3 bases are TGCGCCAGCAGCCAACGAACAGGGGTAGATACGCAGTATTTT. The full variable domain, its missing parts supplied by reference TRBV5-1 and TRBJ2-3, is KAGVTQTPRYLIKTRGQQVTLSCSPISGHRSVSWYQQTPGQGLQFLFEYFSETQRNKGNFPGRFSGRQFSNSRSEMNVSTLELGDSALYLCASSQRTGVDTQYFGPGTRLTVL.

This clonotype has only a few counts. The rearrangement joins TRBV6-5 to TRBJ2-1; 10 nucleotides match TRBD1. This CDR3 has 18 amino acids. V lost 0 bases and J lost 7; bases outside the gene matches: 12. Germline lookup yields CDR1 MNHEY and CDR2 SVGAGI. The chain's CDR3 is CASSYSSPTGGARNEQFF. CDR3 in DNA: TGTGCCAGCAGTTACTCGAGCCCGACAGGGGGCGCGAGGAATGAGCAGTTCTTC.

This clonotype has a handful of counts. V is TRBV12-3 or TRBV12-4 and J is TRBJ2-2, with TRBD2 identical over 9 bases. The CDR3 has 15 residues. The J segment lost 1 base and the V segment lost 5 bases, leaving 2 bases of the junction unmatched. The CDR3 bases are TGTGCCAGCAGTCGACTAGCGGAGAACACCGGGGAGCTGTTTTTT. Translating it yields CASSRLAENTGELFF.

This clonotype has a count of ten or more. In DNA form, the CDR3 reads TGCAGCGTCTATGTAGCGGGGCGAAACACAGATACGCAGTATTTT. Its protein is CSVYVAGRNTDTQYF. The chain employs TRBV29-1 and TRBJ2-3; 8 nucleotides match TRBD2. Germline V lookup: CDR1 SQVTM, CDR2 ANQGSEA. J gave up 2 bases and V 6 bases, and 10 bases lay outside the gene matches. The CDR3 is 15 amino acids.